This T cell receptor (beta chain) derives from a study of blood T cell repertoires in COVID-19. Study-level information: Samples taken during acute and convalescent COVID-19 were collected in the United States, Italy and Spain. T cells, B-cell-depleted T cells, or PBMCs supplied cDNA or gDNA.

The CDR3 spans 15 residues. Germline V lookup: CDR1 SNHLY, CDR2 FYNNEI. Per the original methods: Amplification of reference gene primers was used by the study to estimate nucleated cell counts. Sequenced by immunoSEQ multiplex PCR; TCRdb stores in-frame clones only, minus some. Clonal size and the V and J genes are those of that table, whereas D and trimming came from the DNA. The data show some 32,000 clones, 88% seen once. This clone showed up just once. The junction and the germline gene differ at one end; a read error may be behind it. The receptor's source is a human donor in a cohort sampled during active COVID-19. What was sequenced was peripheral blood. The chain couples TRBV2 to TRBJ2-7; D gene unclear. The CDR3 loop reads CASSEGGSPSDEQYF. CDR3 bases: TGTGCCAGCAGTGAAGGCGGCAGCCCCTCCGACGAGCAGTACTTC.